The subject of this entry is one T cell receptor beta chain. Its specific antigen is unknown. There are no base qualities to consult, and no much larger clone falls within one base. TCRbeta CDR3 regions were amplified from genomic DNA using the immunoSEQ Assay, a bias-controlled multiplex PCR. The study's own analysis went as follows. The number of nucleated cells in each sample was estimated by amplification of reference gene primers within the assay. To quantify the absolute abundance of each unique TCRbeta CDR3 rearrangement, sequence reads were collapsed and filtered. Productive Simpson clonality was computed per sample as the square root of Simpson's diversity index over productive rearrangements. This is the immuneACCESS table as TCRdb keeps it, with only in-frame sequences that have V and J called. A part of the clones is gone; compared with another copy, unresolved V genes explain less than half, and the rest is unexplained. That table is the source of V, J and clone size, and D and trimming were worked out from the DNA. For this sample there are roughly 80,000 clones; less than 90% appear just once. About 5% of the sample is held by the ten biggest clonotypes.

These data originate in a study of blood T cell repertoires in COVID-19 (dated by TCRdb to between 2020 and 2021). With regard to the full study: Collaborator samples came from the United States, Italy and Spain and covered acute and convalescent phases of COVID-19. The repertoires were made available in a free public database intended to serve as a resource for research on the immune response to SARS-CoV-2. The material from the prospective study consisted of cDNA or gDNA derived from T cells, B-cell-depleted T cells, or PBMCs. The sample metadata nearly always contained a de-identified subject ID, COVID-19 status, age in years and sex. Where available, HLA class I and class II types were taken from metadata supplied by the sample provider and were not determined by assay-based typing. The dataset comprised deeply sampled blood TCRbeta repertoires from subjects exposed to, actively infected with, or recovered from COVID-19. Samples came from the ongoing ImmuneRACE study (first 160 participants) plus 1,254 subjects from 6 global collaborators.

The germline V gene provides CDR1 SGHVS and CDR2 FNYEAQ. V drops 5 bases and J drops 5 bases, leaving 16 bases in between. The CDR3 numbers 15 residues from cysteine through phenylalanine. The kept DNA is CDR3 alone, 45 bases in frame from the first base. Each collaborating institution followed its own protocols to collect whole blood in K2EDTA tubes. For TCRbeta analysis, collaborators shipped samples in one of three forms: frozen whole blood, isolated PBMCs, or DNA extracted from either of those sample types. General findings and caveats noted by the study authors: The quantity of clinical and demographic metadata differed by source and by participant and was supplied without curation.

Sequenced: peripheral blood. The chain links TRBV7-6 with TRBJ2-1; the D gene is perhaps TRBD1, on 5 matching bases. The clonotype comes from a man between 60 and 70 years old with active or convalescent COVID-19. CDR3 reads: CASSPRQTGNNEQFF. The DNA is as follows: TGTGCCAGCAGCCCTCGACAGACTGGAAACAATGAGCAGTTCTTC.